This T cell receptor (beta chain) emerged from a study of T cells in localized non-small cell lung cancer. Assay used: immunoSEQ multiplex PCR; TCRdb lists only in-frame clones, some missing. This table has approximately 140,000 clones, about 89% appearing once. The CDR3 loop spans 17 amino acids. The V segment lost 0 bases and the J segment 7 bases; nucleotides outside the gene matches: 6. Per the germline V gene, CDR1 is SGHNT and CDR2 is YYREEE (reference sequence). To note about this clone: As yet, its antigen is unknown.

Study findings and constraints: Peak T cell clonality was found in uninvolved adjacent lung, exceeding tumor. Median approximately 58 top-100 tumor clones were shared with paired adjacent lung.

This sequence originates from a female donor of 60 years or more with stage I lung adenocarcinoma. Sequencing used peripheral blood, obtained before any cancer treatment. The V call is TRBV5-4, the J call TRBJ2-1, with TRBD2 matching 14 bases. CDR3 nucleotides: TGTGCCAGCAGCTTGGGACTAGCGGGAGGGGTTGTTAATGAGCAGTTCTTC. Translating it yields CASSLGLAGGVVNEQFF.